This is a list of T cell receptor beta chains from one sample in a study of Tregs in tolerant kidney transplant recipients. Assay used: immunoSEQ multiplex PCR; TCRdb lists only in-frame clones, some missing. The sample holds 100,000 to 130,000 clones, 90% seen once. This sample comprised CD4+ T cells from blood, obtained before the transplant. Every receptor here comes from a human donor who received a combined kidney and bone marrow transplant. Each CDR3 is given with its conserved first and last residue. Each record gives: D gene, clone size, J gene, V gene, CDR3 protein, CDR3 DNA. D genes are given only for firm matches. Expanded clones are given a class, and other clones once, few, many or no size at all.

>-|-|TRBJ2-4|TRBV9
CASSVATGPTIQYF
TGTGCCAGCAGCGTAGCTACAGGGCCGACCATTCAGTACTTC
>-|-|TRBJ1-2|TRBV6-6
CASSYVVQGGMGYTF
TGTGCCAGCAGTTACGTGGTGCAGGGAGGGATGGGCTACACCTTC
>-|-|TRBJ2-7|TRBV5-8
CASSGGSEQYF
TGTGCCAGCAGCGGGGGGAGCGAGCAGTACTTC
>-|-|TRBJ1-2|TRBV5-1
CASSFTTGDYGYTF
TGCGCCAGCAGCTTTACGACGGGTGACTATGGCTACACCTTC
>-|many|TRBJ2-1|TRBV7-2
CASSLSVEQFF
TGTGCCAGCAGCCTTAGCGTTGAGCAGTTCTTC
>TRBD1|-|TRBJ2-7|TRBV29-1
CSALTGKTSYEQYF
TGCAGCGCACTGACAGGGAAAACCTCCTACGAGCAGTACTTC
>-|-|TRBJ2-7|TRBV7-5
CARSVSSGRPHEQYF
TGTGCCAGAAGCGTATCTAGCGGGAGGCCCCACGAGCAGTACTTC
>-|-|TRBJ1-2|TRBV25-1
CASSEFMGSGYTF
TGTGCCAGCAGTGAATTTATGGGGAGCGGCTACACCTTC
>-|-|TRBJ1-5|TRBV6-5
CASSRESNQPQHF
TGTGCCAGCAGCCGAGAGAGCAATCAGCCCCAGCATTTT
>TRBD2|-|TRBJ2-5|TRBV2
CASRSLAGEVQYF
TGTGCCAGCAGGTCACTAGCGGGGGAGGTCCAGTACTTC
>-|once|TRBJ2-1|TRBV5-4
CASSQGGPGRDEQFF
TGTGCCAGCTCCCAGGGGGGTCCAGGGCGGGATGAGCAGTTCTTC
>-|-|TRBJ2-5|TRBV5-4
CASSLGGQLETQYF
TGTGCCAGCAGCTTGGGAGGGCAGTTGGAGACCCAGTACTTC
>TRBD1|once|TRBJ1-1|TRBV29-1
CSVGDRGTEAFF
TGCAGCGTTGGGGACAGAGGGACTGAAGCTTTCTTT
>-|-|TRBJ2-1|TRBV5-4
CASSLAETAAQFF
TGTGCCAGCAGCTTGGCCGAAACGGCGGCGCAGTTCTTC
>TRBD2|-|TRBJ2-7|TRBV5-1
CASSALRGGDYEQYF
TGCGCCAGCAGCGCCCTCCGGGGAGGGGACTACGAGCAGTACTTC
>TRBD2|-|TRBJ2-1|TRBV14
CASSPGLAVYNEQFF
TGTGCCAGCAGCCCGGGACTAGCGGTTTACAATGAGCAGTTCTTC
>TRBD1|once|TRBJ1-2|TRBV5-4
CASSSGTGVSYGYTF
TGTGCCAGCAGCTCCGGGACAGGGGTTAGCTATGGCTACACCTTC
>-|-|TRBJ2-5|TRBV4-3
CASSQGRGIGETQYF
TGCGCCAGCAGCCAAGGGCGGGGTATAGGAGAGACCCAGTACTTC